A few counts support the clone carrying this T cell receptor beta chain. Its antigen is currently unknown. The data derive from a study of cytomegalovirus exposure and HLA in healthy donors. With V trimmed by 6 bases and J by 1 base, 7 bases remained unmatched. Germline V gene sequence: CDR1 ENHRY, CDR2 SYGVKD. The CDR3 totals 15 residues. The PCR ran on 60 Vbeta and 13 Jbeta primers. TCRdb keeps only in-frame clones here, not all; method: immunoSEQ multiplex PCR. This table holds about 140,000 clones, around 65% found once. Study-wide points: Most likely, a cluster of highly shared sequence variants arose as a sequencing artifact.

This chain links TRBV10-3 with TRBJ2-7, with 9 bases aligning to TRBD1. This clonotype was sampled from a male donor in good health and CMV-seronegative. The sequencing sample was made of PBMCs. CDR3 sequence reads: CAIRAGQGSSYEQYF. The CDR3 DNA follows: TGTGCCATCAGGGCGGGACAGGGAAGTTCCTACGAGCAGTACTTC.